Presented here are 29 T cell receptor beta chains from one specimen sequenced in a study of T cells after yellow fever vaccination. TCRdb redid the calling of the 5' RACE reads with MiXCR, one entry per CDR3 protein. The data contain 400,000 or so distinct CDR3 sequences, over 5% of them singletons. This sample comprised PBMCs, obtained 5 days after the yellow fever booster vaccination. These receptors originate from a man aged 30 to 45 who received the YFV17D yellow fever vaccine.

The sample holds many counts of this clonotype. The chain carries TRBV27 and TRBJ1-1; the D is unclear. V lost 8 bases, J lost 0 bases, and 10 bases lay in between. This CDR3 is 13 amino acids long. Germline-derived CDR1 and CDR2 are MNHEY and SMNVEV (reference sequence). This chain's CDR3 is CASASSLNTEAFF. In DNA, the CDR3 is TGTGCCAGCGCCAGCAGCCTGAACACTGAAGCTTTCTTT.

This CDR3 is CSAVGAAGTQYF. The CDR3 DNA reads TGCAGTGCCGTAGGAGCCGCGGGGACCCAGTACTTC. This chain connects TRBV20-1 to TRBJ2-5; weak D call: TRBD2 (5 bases). V lost 6 bases and J 7 bases, leaving 15 bases between the germline ends. Germline V gene data show CDR1 as DFQATT and CDR2 as SNEGSKA (reference sequence). CDR3 length: 12 amino acids.

The gene calls are TRBV5-4 and TRBJ2-5; TRBD1 aligns across 9 bases. Germline V CDR1 and CDR2: SGHNT, YYREEE (reference sequence). The CDR3 sequence is 16 residues long. J gave up 7 bases and V 0 bases, and 10 bases lay outside the gene matches. This CDR3 is CASSLASGQGWVTQYF. In DNA form, the CDR3 reads TGTGCCAGCAGCTTGGCCTCGGGACAGGGATGGGTGACCCAGTACTTC.

The chain combines TRBV6-2 or TRBV6-3 with TRBJ1-2; perhaps TRBD1 as D (5 bases). Germline V gene sequence: CDR1 MNHEY, CDR2 SVGEGT. V lost 0 bases to trimming and J lost 4 bases, with 15 bases between them. CDR3 length: 16 amino acids. This chain's CDR3 is CASSYSRQGGGYGYTF. The CDR3 DNA reads TGTGCCAGCAGTTACTCCCGGCAGGGAGGAGGCTATGGCTACACCTTC.

The V call is TRBV14, the J call TRBJ2-3, with D possibly called TRBD1 or TRBD2 (5 bases each). CDR3 length: 17 residues. The germline CDR1 and CDR2 sequences are SGHDN and FVKESK. V was clipped by 1 base and J by 6 bases, with 20 bases between them. CDR3 sequence reads: CASSQVRTRMGEDTQYF. Here the CDR3 DNA reads TGTGCCAGCAGCCAAGTCCGAACCAGAATGGGGGAGGATACGCAGTATTTT.

The rearrangement links TRBV10-3 to TRBJ2-4, with TRBD1 matching 9 bases. V dropped 3 bases and J dropped 6; count of bases not matched to a gene: 6. CDR1 is ENHRY, CDR2 SYGVKD, per germline. This CDR3 comprises 15 residues. The DNA for the CDR3 is TGTGCCATCAGTGACAGGACAGGGGATGGAAACATTCAGTACTTC. Translating it yields CAISDRTGDGNIQYF.

This clonotype was found a few times. The chain couples TRBV12-3 or TRBV12-4 to TRBJ2-1; the D gene is possibly TRBD2 (6 bases). The V and J ends lost 9 bases and 10 bases respectively, with 13 bases between them. There are 11 residues in the CDR3. The DNA for the CDR3 is TGTGCCAGTTGGGGAGGATACGAGCAGTTCTTC. It translates to CASWGGYEQFF.

This clonotype was seen more than once but under ten times. The V and J genes are TRBV7-2 and TRBJ2-7; TRBD2 aligns across 9 bases. With V trimmed by 4 bases and J by 7 bases, 8 bases remained unmatched. The germline CDR1 and CDR2 sequences are SGHTA and FQGNSA. The CDR3 runs to 14 residues. CDR3 DNA sequence: TGTGCCAGCAGCTCGCTACTGGGACTAGCAGAGCAGTACTTC. This translates into CASSSLLGLAEQYF.

This clonotype appeared many times. V and J are TRBV6-2 or TRBV6-3 and TRBJ2-5; D is perhaps TRBD1 or TRBD2 (5 bases each). V was pared by 8 bases and J by 3 bases, with 13 bases between. The CDR3 is 13 amino acids. Germline values: CDR1 MNHEY, CDR2 SVGEGT. CDR3 nucleotide sequence: TGTGCCAGCGGGGACGGAAGAAAAGAGACCCAGTACTTC. This sequence encodes CASGDGRKETQYF.

J is TRBJ1-2 and V is TRBV20-1; the match to TRBD1 covers 7 bases. V dropped 7 bases and J dropped 4; count of bases not matched to a gene: 9. The germline gives CDR1 DFQATT, CDR2 SNEGSKA (reference sequence). This CDR3 spans 13 amino acids. The CDR3 reads CSGGEGASYGYTF. CDR3 DNA sequence: TGCAGTGGGGGGGAGGGGGCTTCCTATGGCTACACCTTC.

V usage is TRBV5-6 and J usage is TRBJ2-1, with TRBD2 matching 13 bases. This CDR3 is 18 amino acids long. Unmatched junction bases numbered 13, after V lost 4 bases and J lost 6 bases. Germline V gene lookup returns CDR1 SGHDT and CDR2 YYEEEE. The CDR3 loop reads CASSPRTSGSRVGNEQFF. The CDR3 DNA follows: TGTGCCAGCAGCCCCAGGACTAGCGGGAGTCGTGTCGGCAATGAGCAGTTCTTC.

The chain recombines TRBV12-3 or TRBV12-4 with TRBJ1-4, with a weak D call TRBD1 (6 bases). V was shortened by 1 base and J by 3 bases, with 12 bases between the two germline ends. The CDR3 totals 16 residues. This CDR3 reads CASSLGGGTANEKLFF. In DNA form, the CDR3 reads TGTGCCAGCAGTTTAGGGGGGGGCACGGCTAATGAAAAACTGTTTTTT.

This clonotype has ten or more counts. The V and J genes are TRBV6-2 or TRBV6-3 and TRBJ2-1, with D maybe TRBD2 (6 bases). Trimming left V 5 bases short and J 7 bases short, with 6 bases between. The germline CDR1 and CDR2 sequences are MNHEY and SVGEGT. The CDR3 sequence is 11 residues long. DNA of the CDR3: TGTGCCAGCAGTGGAGGGAATGAGCAGTTCTTC. Residues: CASSGGNEQFF.

This clonotype has a single count. This chain joins TRBV3-1 and TRBJ2-3; 12 bases are shared with TRBD2. The CDR3 is 14 amino acids. Unmatched junction bases numbered 3, after V lost 4 bases and J lost 7 bases. Germline V gives CDR1 LGHDT, CDR2 YNNKEL (reference sequence). DNA for the CDR3: TGTGCCAGCAGCCTCGGACTAGCGGGAAATACGCAGTATTTT. Its translation: CASSLGLAGNTQYF.

This clonotype has ten or more counts. This chain connects TRBV10-3 to TRBJ2-1; 7 bases fit TRBD2. The V and J ends lost 7 bases and 0 bases, in that order; junction bases with no gene match: 6. CDR1 is ENHRY, CDR2 SYGVKD, per germline. The CDR3 runs to 15 residues. CDR3 amino acids: CAITQVAGSYNEQFF. The CDR3, as DNA: TGTGCCATCACCCAAGTAGCGGGCTCCTACAATGAGCAGTTCTTC.

This clonotype showed up just a few times. The chain combines TRBV6-2 or TRBV6-3 with TRBJ2-1, with 10 bases fitting TRBD1. V gave up 8 bases and J gave up 8 bases; unmatched junction bases: 6. Germline CDR1 reads MNHEY; CDR2 reads SVGEGT. The CDR3 loop spans 13 amino acids. The CDR3 DNA reads as TGTGCCAGCCGGACAGGGGGTCGGTATGAGCAGTTCTTC. The encoded protein is CASRTGGRYEQFF.

This clonotype was picked up many times. The CDR3 DNA reads TGCAGTGCTAGAAGGGAGAGCTCCTATAATTCACCCCTCCACTTT. Protein: CSARRESSYNSPLHF. This chain connects TRBV20-1 to TRBJ1-6, with D hard to call. The CDR3 is 15 amino acids. V lost 2 bases to trimming and J lost 0 bases, with 8 bases between them. CDR1 is DFQATT and CDR2 is SNEGSKA in the germline V gene (reference sequence).

This clonotype was picked up many times. The gene calls are TRBV20-1 and TRBJ2-1; 9 bases fit TRBD2. Germline values: CDR1 DFQATT, CDR2 SNEGSKA (reference sequence). The CDR3 extends over 17 amino acids. The V gene end was trimmed by 1 base and the J gene end by 9 bases; junction bases not matched to a gene: 16. The CDR3 loop reads CSARGGGAGGRLGEQFF. CDR3 bases: TGCAGTGCTAGAGGGGGAGGAGCGGGAGGACGCCTGGGTGAGCAGTTCTTC.

Many counts were recorded for this clonotype. The chain is built from TRBV6-2 or TRBV6-3 and TRBJ2-1; 10 bases agree with TRBD1. V lost 7 bases, J lost 12 bases, and 21 bases stayed unmatched. CDR1 MNHEY and CDR2 SVGEGT come from the germline V gene. The CDR3 length is 17 residues. The chain's CDR3 is CASNGQGVARFGGVQFF. The DNA of the CDR3 is TGTGCCAGCAATGGACAGGGGGTCGCCCGCTTTGGAGGGGTGCAGTTCTTC.

This clonotype was detected a few times. The chain links TRBV15 to TRBJ2-1; a possible D gene is TRBD2 (6 bases). V dropped 2 bases and J dropped 0 bases, with 11 bases sitting between them. The CDR3 has 16 amino acids. Looked up from germline, CDR1 is LNHNV and CDR2 is YYDKDF (reference sequence). In DNA form, the CDR3 reads TGTGCCACCAGCAGATCCCAGGGACTCTCCTACAATGAGCAGTTCTTC. This codes for CATSRSQGLSYNEQFF.

This clonotype was counted between two and nine times. J is TRBJ2-5 and V is TRBV10-3; D is unresolved. Trimming stripped 6 bases from V and 1 base from J, with 6 bases between. This CDR3 comprises 12 residues. Germline V CDR1 and CDR2: ENHRY, SYGVKD. CDR3 residues: CAIRASQETQYF. CDR3 bases: TGTGCCATCAGGGCCAGCCAAGAGACCCAGTACTTC.

This clonotype was counted only a few times. The V and J genes are TRBV28 and TRBJ2-3, with D possibly TRBD2 on 5 matching bases. The CDR3 has 16 residues. The germline V and J ends were trimmed by 5 bases and 1 base, with 16 bases remaining between them. Germline V CDR1 and CDR2: MDHEN, SYDVKM. The DNA of the CDR3 is TGTGCCAGCAGTCGAGGGTCCTCAGTCGGCACAGATACGCAGTATTTT. Translated, it gives CASSRGSSVGTDTQYF.

This clonotype has just one count. At one end the junction does not follow the germline gene, possibly because of a read error. DNA of the CDR3: TGCTGTGCTAGAGATATGGGGGCCCGCGGGGGCTATGGCTACACCTTC. Encoded protein: CCARDMGARGGYGYTF. J is TRBJ1-2 and V is TRBV20-1, with a possible D match to TRBD1 (6 bases). There are 16 residues in the CDR3. Germline lookup yields CDR1 DFQATT and CDR2 SNEGSKA (reference sequence).

This clonotype was observed at least ten times. The rearrangement uses TRBV7-2 and TRBJ1-2, with TRBD1 identical over 7 bases. The CDR3 consists of 14 residues. CDR1 SGHTA and CDR2 FQGNSA come from the germline V gene. The V gene end was trimmed by 5 bases and the J gene end by 7 bases; junction bases not matched to a gene: 10. The CDR3 reads CASSIGQAKGGYTF. The CDR3 region has the DNA TGTGCCAGCAGCATCGGACAGGCCAAGGGTGGCTACACCTTC.

The table lists this clonotype with many counts. The chain couples TRBV6-5 to TRBJ2-7; 7 bases line up with TRBD1. The CDR3 has 14 amino acids. The junction had 12 bases not matched to a gene; V was cut back by 6 bases and J by 7 bases. Germline CDR1 and CDR2: MNHEY and SVGAGI. The CDR3 spells CASRGLQGMGEQYF. Here the CDR3 DNA reads TGTGCCAGCAGGGGCCTACAGGGGATGGGAGAGCAGTACTTC.

This clonotype has at least ten counts. V gene TRBV5-6 combines with J gene TRBJ2-3; 10 bases align to TRBD2. The V gene's germline CDR1 is SGHDT and CDR2 YYEEEE. V dropped 3 bases and J dropped 3; count of bases not matched to a gene: 7. CDR3 length: 16 amino acids. In DNA, the CDR3 is TGTGCCAGCAGCTGGGGACTAGCGCTTGGGACAGATACGCAGTATTTT. It translates to CASSWGLALGTDTQYF.

The chain employs TRBV18 and TRBJ2-3; a possible D gene is TRBD2 (6 bases). V lost 6 bases and J lost 0, with 13 bases in between. CDR3 size: 15 residues. Germline V gene lookup returns CDR1 KGHSH and CDR2 LQKENI. CDR3 loop: CASSHREPSTDTQYF. CDR3 in DNA: TGTGCCAGCTCCCACCGGGAGCCGAGCACAGATACGCAGTATTTT. Full variable domain (missing parts from reference TRBV18 and TRBJ2-3): NAGVMQNPRHLVRRRGQEARLRCSPMKGHSHVYWYRQLPEEGLKFMVYLQKENIIDESGMPKERFSAEFPKEGPSILRIQQVVRGDSAAYFCASSHREPSTDTQYFGPGTRLTVL.

This clonotype was recorded only once. This sequence may be a read error, since a much larger clone differs from it by one base. V and J are TRBV29-1 and TRBJ2-1; 7 nucleotides line up with TRBD1. CDR1 SQVTM and CDR2 ANQGSEA come from the germline V gene. This CDR3 has 12 amino acids. V dropped 6 bases and J dropped 7; count of bases not matched to a gene: 6. CDR3 DNA sequence: TGCAGCGTAGGCAGGACAGGAAATGAGCAGTTCTTC. This gives the protein CSVGRTGNEQFF.

The chain combines TRBV11-2 with TRBJ2-6, with TRBD1 identical over 12 bases. The V segment lost 5 bases and the J segment 3 bases; nucleotides outside the gene matches: 8. Germline CDR1 and CDR2: SGHAT and FQNNGV. There are 18 residues in the CDR3. CDR3 in amino acids: CASSAPGQGALGANVLTF. CDR3 in DNA: TGTGCCAGCAGCGCCCCGGGACAGGGGGCTCTTGGGGCCAACGTCCTGACTTTC.